Listed here are 24 T cell receptor beta chains from one sample, sequenced in a study of T-cell reconstitution after alpha-beta-depleted transplantation in children. The TCRbeta library incorporated unique molecular identifiers. TCRdb itself ran the PCR reads through MiXCR, one entry per CDR3 protein. This table has about 400,000 distinct CDR3 sequences, roughly 21% appearing once. The specimen was PBMCs from the stem cell graft donor, collected from the stem cell graft. The source is a human donor who donated a stem cell graft to a child with acute myeloid leukemia.

The chain uses TRBV6-5 and TRBJ2-7; no clear D. This CDR3 contains 14 residues. V lost 2 bases and J lost 0, with 8 bases in between. Germline CDR1 MNHEY, CDR2 SVGAGI. The CDR3 spells CASSYLRSSYEQYF. Here the CDR3 DNA reads TGTGCCAGCAGTTACCTTCGGTCCTCCTACGAGCAGTACTTC.

The V gene is TRBV5-1, the J gene TRBJ2-7, with a tentative D call TRBD1 (6 bases). The CDR3 is 14 residues long. Germline lookup yields CDR1 SGHRS and CDR2 YFSETQ. V lost 4 bases to trimming and J lost 6 bases, with 17 bases between them. The CDR3 coding sequence is TGCGCCAGCAGCCAAAGCCAGGACAGTGGCGAGCAGTACTTC. Protein product: CASSQSQDSGEQYF.

This clonotype was counted many times. V gene TRBV12-3 or TRBV12-4 combines with J gene TRBJ2-7, with TRBD1 matching over 7 bases. This CDR3 is 18 amino acids long. J was trimmed by 3 bases and V by 6 bases; bases with no gene match: 20. The CDR3 protein is CASSNRGDITGADYEQYF. CDR3 nucleotides: TGTGCCAGCAGCAATAGAGGGGATATAACAGGGGCGGACTACGAGCAGTACTTC.

A few counts support this clonotype. This chain links TRBV24-1 with TRBJ1-4; D is unresolved. V lost 7 bases, J lost 8 bases, and 13 bases lay in between. This CDR3 spans 13 amino acids. Per germline, CDR1 KGHDR and CDR2 SFDVKD. CDR3 sequence reads: CATSGSHYEKLFF. Written as DNA, the CDR3 is TGTGCCACCAGCGGATCCCACTACGAAAAACTGTTTTTT.

This clonotype has ten or more counts. The chain combines TRBV24-1 with TRBJ2-1; the match to TRBD1 covers 9 bases. The length of the CDR3 is 14 residues. V lost 7 bases and J lost 3; bases outside the gene matches: 3. From germline, CDR1 is KGHDR and CDR2 SFDVKD. The CDR3: CATSPGQGYNEQFF. The CDR3 region has the DNA TGTGCCACCAGCCCGGGACAGGGCTACAATGAGCAGTTCTTC.

V usage is TRBV5-1 and J usage is TRBJ2-3; no clear D gene. The length of the CDR3 is 13 residues. The V gene's germline CDR1 is SGHRS and CDR2 YFSETQ. Trimming left V 5 bases short and J 3 bases short, with 10 bases between. CDR3 in amino acids: CASSSVGTDTQYF. The CDR3 bases are TGCGCCAGCAGTTCTGTCGGTACAGATACGCAGTATTTT.

This chain uses TRBV20-1 with TRBJ2-7; 7 bases agree with TRBD1. This CDR3 region has 15 residues. Germline values: CDR1 DFQATT, CDR2 SNEGSKA (reference sequence). Trimming at V came to 0 bases and at J to 5 bases, leaving 10 bases not matched to a gene. The CDR3 loop reads CSARDQETGIHEQYF. The CDR3 bases are TGCAGTGCTAGAGACCAAGAGACAGGGATCCACGAGCAGTACTTC.

The chain recombines TRBV29-1 with TRBJ2-2, with TRBD2 identical over 7 bases. Germline values: CDR1 SQVTM, CDR2 ANQGSEA. With 5 bases clipped from V and 4 bases from J, the junction kept 10 bases outside the gene matches. The CDR3 spans 15 residues. The CDR3 coding sequence is TGCAGCGTTCAAGGACTAGTCGGCTTCACCGGGGAGCTGTTTTTT. It codes for CSVQGLVGFTGELFF.

The rearrangement links TRBV29-1 to TRBJ2-3, with a weak D call TRBD2 (6 bases). Germline assignment: CDR1 SQVTM and CDR2 ANQGSEA. Between the trimmed V and J ends, which lost 5 bases and 0 bases, there was a span of 9 bases. The length of the CDR3 is 13 residues. The CDR3 nucleotides are TGCAGCGTTATGGCGGGGAGCACAGATACGCAGTATTTT. The encoded protein is CSVMAGSTDTQYF.

In regard to this clonotype: The junction and the germline gene differ at one end; a read error may be behind it. The rearrangement joins TRBV29-1 to TRBJ2-3, with TRBD2 matching 9 bases. The CDR3 has 11 residues. Germline V gene sequence: CDR1 SQVTM, CDR2 ANQGSEA. The CDR3 is CSGDGASGTIF. The CDR3 DNA is TGCAGCGGGGATGGGGCTAGCGGGACCATTTTT.

This clonotype appeared many times. The rearrangement links TRBV7-2 to TRBJ1-6; 9 bases align to TRBD1. Unmatched junction bases numbered 10, after V lost 6 bases and J lost 7 bases. The germline gives CDR1 SGHTA, CDR2 FQGNSA. The CDR3 spans 16 residues. The CDR3, as DNA: TGTGCCAGCAGTCCACAGGGGGCTGGGAGGAATTCACCCCTCCACTTT. Translated, it gives CASSPQGAGRNSPLHF.

This clonotype was picked up a small number of times. This rearrangement joins TRBV20-1 to TRBJ2-1; 11 bases fit TRBD2. Germline CDR1 DFQATT, CDR2 SNEGSKA (reference sequence). Germline trimming cut 3 bases from V and 0 bases from J; bases unmatched to any gene: 7. The CDR3 length is 17 residues. CDR3 region: CSASPTSGGSSYNEQFF. The CDR3 coding sequence is TGCAGTGCTAGCCCCACTAGCGGGGGTAGCTCCTACAATGAGCAGTTCTTC.

This clonotype appeared a few times. The V gene is TRBV9, the J gene TRBJ2-1; D might be TRBD1 (5 bases). The germline V and J ends were trimmed by 0 bases and 0 bases, with 13 bases remaining between them. From germline, CDR1 is SGDLS and CDR2 YYNGEE. There are 17 residues in the CDR3. DNA for the CDR3: TGTGCCAGCAGCGTAGGTAGGGGCCCGAGCTCCTACAATGAGCAGTTCTTC. This translates into CASSVGRGPSSYNEQFF.

This clonotype was found a few times. The V and J genes are TRBV7-9 and TRBJ2-3, with 7 bases that match TRBD2. Germline V gene data show CDR1 as SEHNR and CDR2 as FQNEAQ (reference sequence). This CDR3 is built from 16 residues. The V gene end was trimmed by 4 bases and the J gene end by 0 bases; junction bases not matched to a gene: 7. Here the CDR3 DNA reads TGTGCCAGCAGCTGGACTAGTCGGAGTAGCACAGATACGCAGTATTTT. Amino acid sequence: CASSWTSRSSTDTQYF. The complete variable domain, with remaining parts taken from reference TRBV7-9 and TRBJ2-3, reads DTGVSQNPRHKITKRGQNVTFRCDPISEHNRLYWYRQTLGQGPEFLTYFQNEAQLEKSRLLSDRFSAERPKGSFSTLEIQRTEQGDSAMYLCASSWTSRSSTDTQYFGPGTRLTVL.

This clonotype was observed a handful of times. The chain recombines TRBV10-3 with TRBJ2-1, with 9 bases lining up with TRBD2. V lost 7 bases to trimming and J lost 8 bases; unmatched junction nucleotides: 9. The germline gives CDR1 ENHRY, CDR2 SYGVKD. The CDR3 covers 14 residues. The CDR3 nucleotides read TGTGCCATCAATGGCGGGAGGGCATTCGATGAGCAGTTCTTC. Amino acids: CAINGGRAFDEQFF.

J is TRBJ2-3 and V is TRBV20-1, with a weak D call TRBD2 (6 bases). This CDR3 is 15 amino acids long. From germline, CDR1 is DFQATT and CDR2 SNEGSKA (reference sequence). Deletions cut 5 bases from V and 1 base from J, with 16 bases between. CDR3 nucleotides: TGCAGTGCTGGTACTCTTAGCGGAGGCACAGATACGCAGTATTTT. Translated: CSAGTLSGGTDTQYF.

The J gene is TRBJ2-7, the V gene TRBV12-3 or TRBV12-4; 12 bases are shared with TRBD1. With V trimmed by 4 bases and J by 5 bases, 6 bases remained unmatched. The CDR3 has 15 amino acids. CDR3 residues: CASSSGTGGFDEQYF. Here the CDR3 DNA reads TGTGCCAGCAGTTCGGGGACAGGGGGCTTCGACGAGCAGTACTTC.

This clonotype was seen a few times. V is TRBV12-3 or TRBV12-4 and J is TRBJ1-1; D perhaps matches TRBD1 (5 bases). The CDR3 loop spans 12 amino acids. Deletions cut 8 bases from V and 1 base from J, with 8 bases between. The CDR3 nucleotides read TGTGCCAGCGGTCAGGGGAACACTGAAGCTTTCTTT. This encodes CASGQGNTEAFF.

DNA for the CDR3: TGCAGCGTAGGGGGACTAGCGCCAAACATTCAGTACTTC. It translates to CSVGGLAPNIQYF. The rearrangement joins TRBV29-1 to TRBJ2-4; 10 bases fit TRBD2. CDR1 is SQVTM and CDR2 is ANQGSEA in the germline V gene. V was clipped by 6 bases and J by 6 bases; unmatched bases: 5. This CDR3 comprises 13 residues.

This clonotype was seen repeatedly, ten times or more. V and J are TRBV11-2 and TRBJ2-1; D not certain. This CDR3 is 18 amino acids long. Germline CDR1 reads SGHAT; CDR2 reads FQNNGV. V gave up 5 bases and J gave up 0 bases, with 20 bases separating them. The chain's CDR3 is CASSPPRLGRSSYNEQFF. The CDR3 nucleotides read TGTGCCAGCAGCCCCCCGCGTTTGGGTCGTAGCTCCTACAATGAGCAGTTCTTC.

V is TRBV30 and J is TRBJ2-1; D is unclear. The germline V gene encodes CDR1 GTSNPN and CDR2 SVGIG (reference sequence). Trimming stripped 1 base from V and 0 bases from J, with 13 bases between. The CDR3 spans 16 residues. CDR3 amino acids: CAWSAIKQSSYNEQFF. The CDR3 DNA sequence: TGTGCCTGGAGTGCTATTAAGCAGAGCTCCTACAATGAGCAGTTCTTC. The whole variable domain, remainder taken from reference TRBV30 and TRBJ2-1, is SQTIHQWPATLVQPVGSPLSLECTVEGTSNPNLYWYRQAAGRGLQLLFYSVGIGQISSEVPQNLSASRPQDRQFILSSKKLLLSDSGFYLCAWSAIKQSSYNEQFFGPGTRLTVL.

The chain recombines TRBV10-3 with TRBJ1-3, with a tentative D call TRBD1 (5 bases). CDR3 size: 14 residues. V lost 10 bases and J lost 3, with 16 bases in between. The germline V gene has CDR1 ENHRY and CDR2 SYGVKD. CDR3 sequence (DNA): TGTGCCACGGGACCCGGGGCGTATGGAAACACCATATATTTT. Protein sequence: CATGPGAYGNTIYF.

This clonotype appeared a few times. The gene calls are TRBV29-1 and TRBJ1-1, with 9 bases lining up with TRBD1. The germline V gene encodes CDR1 SQVTM and CDR2 ANQGSEA. The CDR3 runs 15 residues. With V trimmed by 3 bases and J by 6 bases, 11 bases remained unmatched. CDR3: CSVENSGTGRAEAFF. The CDR3 region has the DNA TGCAGCGTTGAGAATTCCGGGACAGGGAGGGCTGAAGCTTTCTTT.

This clonotype was seen repeatedly, ten times or more. This chain uses TRBV7-9 with TRBJ2-2, with D possibly being TRBD1 or TRBD2 (5 bases each). The CDR3 spans 15 residues. V was cut by 4 bases and J by 7 bases, with 16 bases left in between. The germline V gene has CDR1 SEHNR and CDR2 FQNEAQ (reference sequence). The CDR3 bases are TGTGCCAGCAGCTCCGGGACCTATAAGGGCGGGGAGCTGTTTTTT. This sequence encodes CASSSGTYKGGELFF.